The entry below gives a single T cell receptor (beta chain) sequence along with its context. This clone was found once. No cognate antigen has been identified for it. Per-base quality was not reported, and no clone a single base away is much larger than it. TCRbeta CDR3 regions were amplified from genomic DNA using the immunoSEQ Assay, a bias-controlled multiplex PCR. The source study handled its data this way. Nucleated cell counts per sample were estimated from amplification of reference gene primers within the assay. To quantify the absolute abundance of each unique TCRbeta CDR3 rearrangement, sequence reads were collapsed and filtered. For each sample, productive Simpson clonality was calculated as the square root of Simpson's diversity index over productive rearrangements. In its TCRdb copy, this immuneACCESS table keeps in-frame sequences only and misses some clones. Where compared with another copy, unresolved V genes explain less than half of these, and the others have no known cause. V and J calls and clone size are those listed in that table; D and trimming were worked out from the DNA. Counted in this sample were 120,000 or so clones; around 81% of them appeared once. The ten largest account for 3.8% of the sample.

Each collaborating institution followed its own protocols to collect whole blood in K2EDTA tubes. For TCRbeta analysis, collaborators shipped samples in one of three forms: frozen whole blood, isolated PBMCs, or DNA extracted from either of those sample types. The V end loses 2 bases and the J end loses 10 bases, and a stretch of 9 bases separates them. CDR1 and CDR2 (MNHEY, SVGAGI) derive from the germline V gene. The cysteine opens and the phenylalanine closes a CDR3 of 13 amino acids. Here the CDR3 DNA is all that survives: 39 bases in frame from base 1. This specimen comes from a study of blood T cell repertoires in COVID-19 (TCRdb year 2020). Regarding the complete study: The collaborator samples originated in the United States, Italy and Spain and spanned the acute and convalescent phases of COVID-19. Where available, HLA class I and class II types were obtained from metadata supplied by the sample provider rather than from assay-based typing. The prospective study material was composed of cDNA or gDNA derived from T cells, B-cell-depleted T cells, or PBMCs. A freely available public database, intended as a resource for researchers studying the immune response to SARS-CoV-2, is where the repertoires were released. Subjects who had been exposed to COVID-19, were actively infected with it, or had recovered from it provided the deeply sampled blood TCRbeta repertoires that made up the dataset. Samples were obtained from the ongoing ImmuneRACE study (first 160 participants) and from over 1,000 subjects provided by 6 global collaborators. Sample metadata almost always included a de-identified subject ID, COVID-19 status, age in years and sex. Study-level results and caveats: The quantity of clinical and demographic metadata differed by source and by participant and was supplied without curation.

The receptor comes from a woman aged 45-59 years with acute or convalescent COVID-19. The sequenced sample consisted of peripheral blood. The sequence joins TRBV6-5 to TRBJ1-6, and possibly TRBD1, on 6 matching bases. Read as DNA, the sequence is TGTGCCAGCAGTTACGGGACATGGTCACCCCTCCACTTT. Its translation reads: CASSYGTWSPLHF.